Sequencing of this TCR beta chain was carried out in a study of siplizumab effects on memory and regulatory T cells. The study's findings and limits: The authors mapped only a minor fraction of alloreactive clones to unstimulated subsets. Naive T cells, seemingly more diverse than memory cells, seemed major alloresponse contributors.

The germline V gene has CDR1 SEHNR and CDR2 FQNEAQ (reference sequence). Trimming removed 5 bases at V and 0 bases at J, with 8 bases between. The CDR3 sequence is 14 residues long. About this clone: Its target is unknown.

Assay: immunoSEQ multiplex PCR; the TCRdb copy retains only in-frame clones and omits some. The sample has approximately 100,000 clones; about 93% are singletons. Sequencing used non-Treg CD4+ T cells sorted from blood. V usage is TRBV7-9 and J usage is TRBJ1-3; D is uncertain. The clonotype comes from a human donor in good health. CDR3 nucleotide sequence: TGTGCCAGCAGCCCACCTAGCTCTGGAAACACCATATATTTT. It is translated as CASSPPSSGNTIYF.